Shown below are 32 T cell receptor beta chains from a single sample sequenced in a study of T cells in Graves' hyperthyroidism and ophthalmopathy. RNA transcripts were the template for amplifying TCR beta CDR3 regions. HTBI primers drove first-round RT-PCR of the TCR CDR3. TCRdb ran MiXCR on the multiplex PCR reads and lists one entry per CDR3 protein. This table has some 350,000 distinct CDR3 sequences, 12% to 15% appearing once. Sequenced: blood. These receptors all stem from a woman between 35 and 50 years old with Graves' ophthalmopathy.

The chain is built from TRBV6-4 and TRBJ2-5; tentative D call: TRBD2 (6 bases). Per germline, CDR1 MRHNA and CDR2 SNTAGT. The CDR3 consists of 18 residues. V lost 2 bases, J lost 4 bases, and 23 bases lay in between. The CDR3 is CASSDGGTRLTLGETQYF. The CDR3 DNA reads TGTGCCAGCAGTGACGGAGGGACTCGCCTAACCTTGGGAGAGACCCAGTACTTC.

V usage is TRBV5-6 and J usage is TRBJ1-1; maybe TRBD1 (5 bases). This CDR3 spans 16 amino acids. Germline CDR1 reads SGHDT; CDR2 reads YYEEEE. The V end was cut by 6 bases, the J end by 0 bases, with 18 bases between. The CDR3 bases are TGTGCCAGCACTTATGGGGCAGCGCAATTGAACACTGAAGCTTTCTTT. Its protein is CASTYGAAQLNTEAFF.

To note about this clonotype: Being one base from a much bigger clone, this may be a read error. V and J are TRBV27 and TRBJ1-1; maybe TRBD1 (5 bases). Trimming took 6 bases from V and 4 from J, leaving 12 bases between them. CDR1 and CDR2 from the germline V gene are MNHEY and SMNVEV (reference sequence). The CDR3 runs to 13 residues. CDR3 DNA: TGTGCCAGCAGCCCAGGGTGGAGCACTGAAGCTTTCTTT. Translation: CASSPGWSTEAFF.

This clonotype appeared many times. This chain links TRBV10-1 with TRBJ2-7, with TRBD1 matching over 8 bases. This CDR3 has 15 residues. Germline trimming cut 4 bases from V and 2 bases from J; bases unmatched to any gene: 7. Looked up from germline, CDR1 is WNHNN and CDR2 is SYGVQD (reference sequence). CDR3 nucleotide sequence: TGCGCCAGCAGTGCCCCCGACAGGGGAACCTACGAGCAGTACTTC. Its protein product is CASSAPDRGTYEQYF.

This clonotype was recorded many times. CDR3 nucleotides: TGTGCCAGCAGCTTAGCGGGGGGGACGTCCACAGATACGCAGTATTTT. It specifies CASSLAGGTSTDTQYF. V is TRBV7-9 and J is TRBJ2-3; TRBD2 agrees at 7 bases. The junction had 5 bases not matched to a gene; V was cut back by 0 bases and J by 2 bases. Germline assignment: CDR1 SEHNR and CDR2 FQNEAQ (reference sequence). This CDR3 contains 16 residues.

This clonotype was detected only a few times. This sequence joins TRBV14 and TRBJ1-3; unclear D gene. Germline V gene sequence: CDR1 SGHDN, CDR2 FVKESK. The length of the CDR3 is 12 residues. Trimming removed 5 bases at V and 10 bases at J, with 12 bases between. The CDR3, as DNA: TGTGCCAGCAGCGTGACCGAGTGGACCATATATTTT. The encoded protein is CASSVTEWTIYF. The whole variable domain, remainder taken from reference TRBV14 and TRBJ1-3, is EAGVTQFPSHSVIEKGQTVTLRCDPISGHDNLYWYRRVMGKEIKFLLHFVKESKQDESGMPNNRFLAERTGGTYSTLKVQPAELEDSGVYFCASSVTEWTIYFGEGSWLTVV.

This clonotype was observed a handful of times. The chain uses TRBV28 and TRBJ1-2; D may be TRBD1 (6 bases). Germline CDR1 and CDR2: MDHEN and SYDVKM. Trimming removed 2 bases at V and 7 bases at J, with 14 bases between. The CDR3 is 14 residues long. The CDR3 sequence is CASSLVGAGSGYTF. CDR3 DNA sequence: TGTGCCAGCAGTTTAGTGGGGGCGGGGTCTGGCTACACCTTC.

This sequence joins TRBV5-6 and TRBJ1-6; 7 bases are shared with TRBD1. Germline CDR1 is SGHDT and CDR2 is YYEEEE. CDR3 length: 15 amino acids. J was trimmed by 13 bases and V by 4 bases; bases with no gene match: 14. The chain's CDR3 is CASSPGTVGIYPLHF. The CDR3 bases are TGTGCCAGCAGCCCCGGGACAGTCGGGATTTACCCCCTCCACTTT.

This clonotype was detected many times. V is TRBV24-1 and J is TRBJ2-2, with D perhaps assigned TRBD1 or TRBD2 (5 bases each). Germline CDR1 reads KGHDR; CDR2 reads SFDVKD. Trimming took 7 bases from V and 4 from J, leaving 12 bases between them. The CDR3 length is 14 residues. CDR3 sequence reads: CATRAAGSTGELFF. The CDR3 coding sequence is TGTGCCACCAGGGCAGCAGGGAGCACCGGGGAGCTGTTTTTT.

In its sample, this clonotype was seen many times. CDR3 in amino acids: CASRREASYEQYF. CDR3 DNA: TGTGCCAGCAGGCGGGAGGCTTCCTACGAGCAGTACTTC. The chain recombines TRBV28 with TRBJ2-7; 8 bases agree with TRBD2. Trimming removed 6 bases from V and 1 base from J; junction bases left unmatched: 2. Germline loops: CDR1 MDHEN, CDR2 SYDVKM. CDR3 size: 13 residues.

This clonotype appeared a few times. The chain links TRBV19 to TRBJ1-4; D gene uncertain. This CDR3 is 15 amino acids long. CDR1 is LNHDA and CDR2 is SQIVND in the germline V gene (reference sequence). V dropped 6 bases and J dropped 4 bases, with 15 bases sitting between them. CDR3 sequence (DNA): TGTGCCAGTAGGAAAGATGCGCCTTTTAATGAAAAACTGTTTTTT. Amino acid sequence: CASRKDAPFNEKLFF.

This clonotype was seen more than once but under ten times. The V and J genes are TRBV20-1 and TRBJ2-1, with 7 positions matching TRBD1. This CDR3 has 13 residues. Unmatched junction bases numbered 8, after V lost 3 bases and J lost 9 bases. Looked up from germline, CDR1 is DFQATT and CDR2 is SNEGSKA (reference sequence). The CDR3 protein is CSARTGWVGEQFF. CDR3 sequence (DNA): TGCAGTGCTAGGACAGGGTGGGTGGGTGAGCAGTTCTTC.

There are a few counts of this clonotype. The chain recombines TRBV7-9 with TRBJ2-7; tentative D call: TRBD2 (5 bases). The CDR3 has 16 residues. Germline V gives CDR1 SEHNR, CDR2 FQNEAQ (reference sequence). Trimming removed 4 bases at V and 3 bases at J, with 19 bases between. Written as DNA, the CDR3 is TGTGCCAGCAGCTCATTGGGCCTACGGGGTTTCTACGAGCAGTACTTC. As protein: CASSSLGLRGFYEQYF.

The rearrangement joins TRBV19 to TRBJ2-7; TRBD1 is a possible D gene (5 bases). The V end lost 3 bases, the J end lost 0 bases, and 15 bases lay between the germline ends. The germline V gene has CDR1 LNHDA and CDR2 SQIVND (reference sequence). CDR3 length: 16 residues. CDR3: CASSIAHTGSSYEQYF. For the CDR3, the DNA is TGTGCCAGTAGTATTGCTCATACAGGCAGCTCCTACGAGCAGTACTTC.

This sequence joins TRBV30 and TRBJ2-7, with 10 bases aligning to TRBD1. The CDR3 is 13 residues long. The germline gives CDR1 GTSNPN, CDR2 SVGIG (reference sequence). The trim removed 8 bases at V and 6 bases at J, leaving 10 bases unmatched. In DNA, the CDR3 is TGTGCCCGAACCGGGACAGGGGCCAGCGAGCAGTACTTC. Translation: CARTGTGASEQYF.

The J gene is TRBJ1-6, the V gene TRBV19, with D unclear. The length of the CDR3 is 15 residues. Deletions cut 3 bases from V and 7 bases from J, with 13 bases between. From germline, CDR1 is LNHDA and CDR2 SQIVND (reference sequence). In DNA form, the CDR3 reads TGTGCCAGTAGTATTTCCGGTAATACAAATTCACCCCTCCACTTT. Its protein product is CASSISGNTNSPLHF.

This clonotype was counted a few times. The chain links TRBV19 to TRBJ1-4; possibly TRBD1 for D (5 bases). Deletions cut 3 bases from V and 4 bases from J, with 9 bases between. Germline CDR1 reads LNHDA; CDR2 reads SQIVND (reference sequence). The CDR3 has 14 amino acids. The CDR3 DNA sequence: TGTGCCAGTAGTATCAGGGAACTTAATGAAAAACTGTTTTTT. Its translation is CASSIRELNEKLFF.

Ten or more counts support this clonotype. J is TRBJ2-7 and V is TRBV5-1, with D perhaps TRBD2 (5 bases). The V and J ends lost 4 bases and 3 bases respectively, with 14 bases between them. CDR1 and CDR2 from the germline V gene are SGHRS and YFSETQ. CDR3 size: 14 residues. The CDR3 loop reads CASSSSSGRYEQYF. As DNA, the CDR3 is TGCGCCAGCAGCAGCTCAAGCGGCCGCTACGAGCAGTACTTC.

This clonotype occurred many times. J is TRBJ1-2 and V is TRBV27, with a tentative D call TRBD1 (5 bases). The V end lost 4 bases, the J end lost 2 bases, and 29 bases lay between the germline ends. Germline lookup yields CDR1 MNHEY and CDR2 SMNVEV (reference sequence). This CDR3 comprises 20 residues. CDR3 nucleotides: TGTGCCAGCAGTTCGTTGTTCCCTTATGGGGACGGCAGCGCAAACTATGGCTACACCTTC. This translates into CASSSLFPYGDGSANYGYTF.

This clonotype was seen many times. The gene calls are TRBV28 and TRBJ2-2; the match to TRBD2 covers 9 bases. Looked up from germline, CDR1 is MDHEN and CDR2 is SYDVKM. The CDR3 contains 17 residues. Unmatched junction bases numbered 9, after V lost 4 bases and J lost 3 bases. CDR3 sequence reads: CASSSIWLAGYTGELFF. CDR3 DNA: TGTGCCAGCAGTTCGATTTGGCTAGCGGGATACACCGGGGAGCTGTTTTTT.

This clonotype showed up just a few times. The chain uses TRBV5-1 and TRBJ2-5, with TRBD2 matching over 7 bases. Germline-derived CDR1 and CDR2 are SGHRS and YFSETQ. CDR3 length: 15 amino acids. V shed 3 bases and J 5 bases; nucleotides not matched to a gene: 10. CDR3 region: CASSSPNQGGETQYF. The CDR3 DNA is TGCGCCAGCAGCTCGCCTAACCAGGGAGGGGAGACCCAGTACTTC.

In the case of this clonotype: A much larger clone is a single base away; this may be a read error. The chain carries TRBV27 and TRBJ2-7; a weak D match, TRBD1 (7 bases). The CDR3 spans 14 residues. CDR1 and CDR2 from the germline V gene are MNHEY and SMNVEV (reference sequence). The V and J ends lost 6 bases and 6 bases respectively, with 18 bases between them. DNA for the CDR3: TGTGCCAGCAGCGGCGACAGGGAGGACTGCGAGCAGTACTTC. This sequence encodes CASSGDREDCEQYF.

Remarks on this clonotype: A much bigger clone sits one base away, suggesting this may be a read error. The rearrangement joins TRBV2 to TRBJ2-5; no clear D. The germline V gene has CDR1 SNHLY and CDR2 FYNNEI. The V gene lost 4 bases and the J gene lost 2 bases, with 14 bases spanning the gap. The CDR3 totals 15 residues. The CDR3 is CASSGFWATQETQYF. The CDR3 nucleotides are TGTGCCAGCAGTGGATTTTGGGCAACTCAAGAGACCCAGTACTTC.

The table lists this clonotype with many counts. This chain uses TRBV2 with TRBJ2-7, with TRBD2 matching over 10 bases. V was clipped by 7 bases and J by 2 bases; unmatched bases: 11. Germline-derived CDR1 and CDR2 are SNHLY and FYNNEI. The CDR3 is 16 amino acids. In DNA form, the CDR3 reads TGTGCCAGCACGGGAGCTAGCGGGAGTCTAGCCTACGAGCAGTACTTC. Protein sequence: CASTGASGSLAYEQYF.

In its sample, this clonotype was seen many times. The CDR3 reads CASSLRYSTGTSGTYEQFF. The CDR3 bases are TGTGCCAGCAGCTTACGCTACTCCACCGGGACTAGCGGGACTTATGAGCAGTTCTTC. J is TRBJ2-1 and V is TRBV7-8; TRBD2 matches at 13 bases. The germline V gene has CDR1 SGHVS and CDR2 FQNEAQ. V was pared by 2 bases and J by 8 bases, with 15 bases of the junction left unmatched. The CDR3 sequence is 19 residues long.

The chain employs TRBV6-1 and TRBJ2-1; weak D call: TRBD1 (5 bases). Trimming cost V 5 bases and J 5 bases, with 7 bases left between them. This CDR3 is built from 12 residues. Germline-derived CDR1 and CDR2 are MNHNS and SASEGT. CDR3 sequence: CASSQTDNEQFF. The DNA for the CDR3 is TGTGCCAGCAGTCAGACAGACAATGAGCAGTTCTTC.

Many counts were recorded for this clonotype. This chain links TRBV10-3 with TRBJ2-1; D possibly corresponds to TRBD2 (6 bases). The ends were cut back, 0 bases at V and 2 bases at J, with 8 bases in the middle. The CDR3 totals 15 residues. Per the germline V gene, CDR1 is ENHRY and CDR2 is SYGVKD. This chain's CDR3 is CAISESAGPYNEQFF. The CDR3 DNA reads as TGTGCCATCAGTGAGTCTGCGGGGCCCTACAATGAGCAGTTCTTC.

With respect to this clonotype: A much larger clone differs by one base, so this may be a read error. The chain combines TRBV7-2 with TRBJ2-1, with TRBD2 matching 9 bases. The CDR3 spans 15 residues. Trimming at V came to 5 bases and at J to 5 bases, leaving 7 bases not matched to a gene. Germline V lookup: CDR1 SGHTA, CDR2 FQGNSA. DNA for the CDR3: TGTGCCAGCAGCCGAACTGGCGGGGGGGACAATGAGCAGTTCTTC. Residues: CASSRTGGGDNEQFF.

This chain links TRBV24-1 with TRBJ2-2; weak D call: TRBD2 (5 bases). Per germline, CDR1 KGHDR and CDR2 SFDVKD. V lost 7 bases and J lost 0, with 14 bases in between. There are 16 residues in the CDR3. CDR3 DNA: TGTGCCACCAGAGAAGGGAGTCCAACGAACACCGGGGAGCTGTTTTTT. Its protein is CATREGSPTNTGELFF.

This clonotype was observed at least ten times. This chain connects TRBV6-2 or TRBV6-3 to TRBJ2-7; a possible D gene is TRBD2 (6 bases). The germline CDR1 and CDR2 sequences are MNHEY and SVGEGT. CDR3 size: 12 residues. V was clipped by 6 bases and J by 7 bases, with 13 bases between them. The CDR3: CASSSGLREQYF. For the CDR3, the DNA is TGTGCCAGCAGCTCCGGACTACGGGAGCAGTACTTC.

This clonotype was counted many times. The chain has TRBV27 and TRBJ2-3; D is unresolved. This CDR3 has 15 amino acids. Trimming shortened V by 0 bases and J by 1 base, and 8 bases separated the two germline ends. Germline assignment: CDR1 MNHEY and CDR2 SMNVEV (reference sequence). The chain's CDR3 is CASSLSIRGTDTQYF. The CDR3 nucleotides read TGTGCCAGCAGTTTATCGATCCGTGGCACAGATACGCAGTATTTT.

This clonotype was counted many times. The CDR3 nucleotides read TGTGCCAGCAGCTTAGATCCCAGGGGGACAGGGGGCAGAATAAGGACTGAAGCTTTCTTT. This gives the protein CASSLDPRGTGGRIRTEAFF. The chain links TRBV11-2 to TRBJ1-1; 12 bases fit TRBD1. Germline CDR1 and CDR2: SGHAT and FQNNGV. J lost 5 bases, V lost 0 bases, and 16 bases had no gene match. The CDR3 has 20 amino acids.